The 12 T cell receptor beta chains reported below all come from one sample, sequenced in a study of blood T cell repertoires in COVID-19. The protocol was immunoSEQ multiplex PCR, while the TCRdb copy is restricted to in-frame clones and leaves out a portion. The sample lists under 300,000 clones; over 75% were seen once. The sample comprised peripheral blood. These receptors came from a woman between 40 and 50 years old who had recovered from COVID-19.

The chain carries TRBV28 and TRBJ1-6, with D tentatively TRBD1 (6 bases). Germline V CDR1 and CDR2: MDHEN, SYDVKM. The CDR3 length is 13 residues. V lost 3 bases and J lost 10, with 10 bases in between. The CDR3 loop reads CASSLGGLSPLHF. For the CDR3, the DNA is TGTGCCAGCAGTTTGGGGGGGCTGTCACCCCTCCACTTT.

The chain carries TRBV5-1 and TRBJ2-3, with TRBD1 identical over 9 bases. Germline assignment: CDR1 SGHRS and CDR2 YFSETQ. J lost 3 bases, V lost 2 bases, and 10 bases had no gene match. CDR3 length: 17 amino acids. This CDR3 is CASSFVLGQGRTDTQYF. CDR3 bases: TGCGCCAGCAGCTTTGTGCTGGGACAGGGAAGGACAGATACGCAGTATTTT.

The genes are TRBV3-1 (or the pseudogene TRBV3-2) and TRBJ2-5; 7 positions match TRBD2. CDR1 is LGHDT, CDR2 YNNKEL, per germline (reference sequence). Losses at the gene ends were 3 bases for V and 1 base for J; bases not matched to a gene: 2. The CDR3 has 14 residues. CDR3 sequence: CASSHGLGQETQYF. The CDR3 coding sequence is TGTGCCAGCAGCCACGGACTAGGCCAAGAGACCCAGTACTTC.

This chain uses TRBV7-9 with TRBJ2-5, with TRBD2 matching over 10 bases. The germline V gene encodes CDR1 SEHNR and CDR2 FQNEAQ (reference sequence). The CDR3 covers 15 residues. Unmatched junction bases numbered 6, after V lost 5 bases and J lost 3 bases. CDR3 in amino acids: CASSDKLAGEETQYF. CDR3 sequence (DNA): TGTGCCAGCAGCGATAAGCTAGCGGGGGAAGAGACCCAGTACTTC.

The CDR3 loop reads CASSKNQGAYTQYF. The CDR3 DNA reads as TGTGCCAGCAGCAAAAACCAGGGGGCCTATACGCAGTATTTT. The genes are TRBV7-9 and TRBJ2-3; 8 bases fit TRBD1. CDR1 is SEHNR and CDR2 is FQNEAQ in the germline V gene (reference sequence). The CDR3 covers 14 residues. Trimming cost V 5 bases and J 7 bases; bases outside gene matches: 8.

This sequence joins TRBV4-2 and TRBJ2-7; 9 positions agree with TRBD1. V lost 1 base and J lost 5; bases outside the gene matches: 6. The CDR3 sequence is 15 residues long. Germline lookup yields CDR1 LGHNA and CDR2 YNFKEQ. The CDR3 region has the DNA TGTGCCAGCAGCCAAGGACAGGGGGGCGGCGACGAGCAGTACTTC. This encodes CASSQGQGGGDEQYF.

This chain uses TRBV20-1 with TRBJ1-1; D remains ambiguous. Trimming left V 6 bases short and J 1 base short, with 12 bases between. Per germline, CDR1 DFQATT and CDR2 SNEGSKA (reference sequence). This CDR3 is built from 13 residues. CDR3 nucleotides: TGCAGTGCCAGTTCCGACACGAACACTGAAGCTTTCTTT. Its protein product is CSASSDTNTEAFF.

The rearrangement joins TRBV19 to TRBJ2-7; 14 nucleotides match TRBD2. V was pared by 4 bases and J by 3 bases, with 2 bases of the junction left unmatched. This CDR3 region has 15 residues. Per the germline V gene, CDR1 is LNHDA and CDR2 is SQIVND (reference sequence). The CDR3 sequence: CASSRTSGRFYEQYF. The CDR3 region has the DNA TGTGCCAGTAGTAGGACTAGCGGGAGGTTCTACGAGCAGTACTTC. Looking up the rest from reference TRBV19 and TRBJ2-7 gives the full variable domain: DGGITQSPKYLFRKEGQNVTLSCEQNLNHDAMYWYRQDPGQGLRLIYYSQIVNDFQKGDIAEGYSVSREKKESFPLTVTSAQKNPTAFYLCASSRTSGRFYEQYFGPGTRLTVT.

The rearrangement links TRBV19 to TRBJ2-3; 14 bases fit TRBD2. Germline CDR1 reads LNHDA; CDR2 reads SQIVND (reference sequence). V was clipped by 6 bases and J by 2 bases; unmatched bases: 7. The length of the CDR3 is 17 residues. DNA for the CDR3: TGTGCCAGTAGCACTCCGGGACTAGCGGGGGTCACAGATACGCAGTATTTT. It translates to CASSTPGLAGVTDTQYF. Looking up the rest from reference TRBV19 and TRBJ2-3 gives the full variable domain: DGGITQSPKYLFRKEGQNVTLSCEQNLNHDAMYWYRQDPGQGLRLIYYSQIVNDFQKGDIAEGYSVSREKKESFPLTVTSAQKNPTAFYLCASSTPGLAGVTDTQYFGPGTRLTVL.

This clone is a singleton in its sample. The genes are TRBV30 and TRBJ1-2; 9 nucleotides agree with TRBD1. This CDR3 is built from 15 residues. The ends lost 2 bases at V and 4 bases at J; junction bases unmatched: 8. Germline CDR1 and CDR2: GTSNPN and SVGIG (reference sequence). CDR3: CAWSFTGGPPYGYTF. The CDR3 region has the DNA TGTGCCTGGAGTTTTACAGGGGGCCCCCCCTATGGCTACACCTTC.

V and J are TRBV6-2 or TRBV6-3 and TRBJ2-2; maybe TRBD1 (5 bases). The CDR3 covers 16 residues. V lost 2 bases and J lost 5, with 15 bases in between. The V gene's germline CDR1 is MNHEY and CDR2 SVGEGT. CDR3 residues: CASSYVLAGNTGELFF. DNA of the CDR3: TGTGCCAGCAGTTACGTTCTCGCAGGGAATACCGGGGAGCTGTTTTTT.

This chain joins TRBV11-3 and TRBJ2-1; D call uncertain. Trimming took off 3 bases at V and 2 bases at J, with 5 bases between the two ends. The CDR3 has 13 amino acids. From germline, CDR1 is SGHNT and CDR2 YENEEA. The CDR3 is CASSFSAYNEQFF. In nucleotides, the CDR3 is TGTGCCAGCAGCTTTTCCGCCTACAATGAGCAGTTCTTC.